This T cell receptor (beta chain) came from a study of spatial heterogeneity in lung cancer. Losses at the gene ends were 0 bases for V and 2 bases for J; bases not matched to a gene: 7. The CDR3 totals 18 residues. Germline values: CDR1 SGHNT, CDR2 YYREEE (reference sequence). Documented time point: sample taken at primary tumor resection. There are a few counts of this clonotype. Unique molecular identifiers, one per molecule, were present on every TCR cDNA molecule. TCRdb reprocessed the 5' RACE reads with MiXCR, giving one entry per CDR3 protein. The table lists about 92,000 distinct CDR3 sequences, approximately 12% of them singletons.

The source material was PBMCs, sampled at surgery. This chain joins TRBV5-4 and TRBJ2-1; 11 nucleotides match TRBD2. This clonotype was sampled from a male donor with early-stage non-small cell lung cancer. CDR3 loop: CASSLGLLAGDTYNEQFF. The CDR3 region has the DNA TGTGCCAGCAGCTTGGGTCTACTAGCGGGGGACACCTACAATGAGCAGTTCTTC.